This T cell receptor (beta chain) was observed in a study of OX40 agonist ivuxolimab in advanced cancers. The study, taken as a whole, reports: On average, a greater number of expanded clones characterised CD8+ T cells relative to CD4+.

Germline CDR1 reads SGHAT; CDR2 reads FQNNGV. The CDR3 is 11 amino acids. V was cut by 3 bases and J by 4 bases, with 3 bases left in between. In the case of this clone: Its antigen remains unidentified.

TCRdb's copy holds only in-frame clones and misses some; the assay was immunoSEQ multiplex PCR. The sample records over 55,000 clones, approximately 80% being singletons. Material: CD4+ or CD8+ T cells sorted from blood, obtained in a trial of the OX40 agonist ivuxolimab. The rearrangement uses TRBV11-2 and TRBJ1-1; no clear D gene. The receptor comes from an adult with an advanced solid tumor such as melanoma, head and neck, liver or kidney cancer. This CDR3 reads CASSLVTEAFF. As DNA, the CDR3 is TGTGCCAGCAGCTTGGTCACTGAAGCTTTCTTT.